A single T cell receptor beta chain is shown here with its context. Its antigen is not identified. The sample is drawn from a study of OX40 agonist ivuxolimab in advanced cancers. Study at large: Dose-escalation cases comprised hepatocellular carcinoma, melanoma, renal cell or head and neck cancer. Three patients, one with hepatocellular carcinoma and two with cutaneous melanoma, responded partially. Study results and limitations: Individuals who were partial responders at 0.1-3.0 mg/kg had clonal expansion that ranked among the lowest.

Sequenced by immunoSEQ multiplex PCR; TCRdb stores in-frame clones only, minus some. This sample yields approximately 63,000 clones, of which 85% to 90% are seen a single time; roughly 6% belongs to the top ten. CDR1 and CDR2 (germline): LNHDA, SQIVND (reference sequence). The CDR3 spans 16 residues. V was shortened by 0 bases and J by 3 bases, with 15 bases between the two germline ends. The specimen was CD4+ or CD8+ T cells sorted from blood, collected in a trial of the OX40 agonist ivuxolimab. This rearrangement joins TRBV19 to TRBJ2-7; D possibly uses TRBD1 or TRBD2 (6 bases each). This sequence was found in an adult with an advanced solid tumor such as melanoma, head and neck, liver or kidney cancer. The chain's CDR3 is CASSIEARGLIYEQYF. The CDR3 DNA is TGTGCCAGTAGTATAGAAGCCAGGGGACTGATCTACGAGCAGTACTTC.